The 16 T cell receptor beta chains in this list originate from one sample, sequenced in a study of blood T cell repertoires in COVID-19. The method was immunoSEQ multiplex PCR; TCRdb's version includes in-frame clones alone and lacks a portion of them. The sample has about 80,000 clones; more than 80% are singletons. Material: peripheral blood. The receptors stem from a human donor in a cohort sampled during active COVID-19.

This chain uses TRBV10-2 with TRBJ2-3, with D possibly being TRBD1 (5 bases). From germline, CDR1 is WSHSY and CDR2 SAAADI. Trimming took off 6 bases at V and 9 bases at J, with 13 bases between the two ends. The CDR3 has 12 residues. CDR3 in DNA: TGCGCCAGCAGCGAAGGGGCAGGCACGCAGTATTTT. This codes for CASSEGAGTQYF.

The rearrangement links TRBV10-1 to TRBJ2-7; TRBD1 matches 8 bases. CDR1 WNHNN and CDR2 SYGVQD come from the germline V gene (reference sequence). The CDR3 totals 13 residues. V shed 10 bases, J shed 5 bases, and the junction held 10 bases outside the gene matches. For the CDR3, the DNA is TGCGCCAACCGGGACAGGTTGCCTCACGAGCAGTACTTC. Residues: CANRDRLPHEQYF.

The chain uses TRBV5-1 and TRBJ2-3; a possible D gene is TRBD1 (6 bases). Trimming left V 6 bases short and J 3 bases short, with 17 bases between. This CDR3 region has 15 residues. Germline V lookup: CDR1 SGHRS, CDR2 YFSETQ. The CDR3: CASKKTTGQTDTQYF. The CDR3 DNA sequence: TGCGCCAGCAAAAAGACCACAGGGCAGACAGATACGCAGTATTTT.

The chain joins TRBV19 to TRBJ1-1; D possibly corresponds to TRBD1 (5 bases). The CDR3 is 10 amino acids. Between the trimmed V and J ends, which lost 6 bases and 7 bases, there was a span of 6 bases. Germline assignment: CDR1 LNHDA and CDR2 SQIVND (reference sequence). The chain's CDR3 is CASRGREAFF. The CDR3 DNA reads as TGTGCCAGTAGGGGGCGTGAAGCTTTCTTT.

V gene TRBV19 combines with J gene TRBJ2-2, with D maybe TRBD1 (6 bases). CDR3 length equals 16 residues. V was cut by 8 bases and J by 4 bases, with 20 bases left in between. Germline CDR1 LNHDA, CDR2 SQIVND (reference sequence). DNA for the CDR3: TGTGCCAGTTGCCCGGACAGCAGACCTTCCACCGGGGAGCTGTTTTTT. Translating gives CASCPDSRPSTGELFF.

This chain joins TRBV7-9 and TRBJ1-4; D perhaps matches TRBD1 (6 bases). Germline V gene sequence: CDR1 SEHNR, CDR2 FQNEAQ (reference sequence). With 5 bases removed from V and 7 bases from J, the gap between germline ends came to 17 bases. This CDR3 is built from 15 residues. CDR3 sequence: CASSPRQALGEKLFF. The DNA of the CDR3 is TGTGCCAGCAGCCCCCGACAGGCTTTAGGTGAAAAACTGTTTTTT.

This chain uses TRBV15 with TRBJ2-4; D is perhaps TRBD1 (5 bases). Germline lookup yields CDR1 LNHNV and CDR2 YYDKDF (reference sequence). V lost 3 bases, J lost 0 bases, and 15 bases lay in between. The CDR3 contains 17 residues. CDR3 DNA sequence: TGTGCCACCAGCAGTGAAAGGGGTGGCCTAGCCAAAAACATTCAGTACTTC. It codes for CATSSERGGLAKNIQYF.

V gene TRBV6-6 combines with J gene TRBJ2-2; 8 nucleotides agree with TRBD1. V shed 6 bases and J 7 bases; nucleotides not matched to a gene: 10. Germline lookup yields CDR1 MNHNY and CDR2 SVGAGI (reference sequence). CDR3 length: 15 amino acids. The CDR3 bases are TGTGCCAGCAGACAACGACAGGGGTTGTTCGGGGAGCTGTTTTTT. Protein: CASRQRQGLFGELFF.

The chain carries TRBV2 and TRBJ1-2; D is ambiguous. This CDR3 region has 14 residues. Germline V gene sequence: CDR1 SNHLY, CDR2 FYNNEI. With 5 bases removed from V and 5 bases from J, the gap between germline ends came to 15 bases. The CDR3: CASSNMGGFYGYTF. The CDR3 DNA reads TGTGCCAGCAGTAACATGGGAGGATTTTATGGCTACACCTTC.

The J gene is TRBJ2-7, the V gene TRBV28, with 11 bases identical to TRBD2. The CDR3 totals 14 residues. Germline V lookup: CDR1 MDHEN, CDR2 SYDVKM. After removal of 5 bases from V and 6 bases from J, the junction contained 6 bases not matched to a gene. The CDR3 loop is CASSVAGGPLEQYF. The CDR3 bases are TGTGCCAGCAGTGTAGCGGGGGGGCCTCTCGAGCAGTACTTC.

The gene calls are TRBV5-1 and TRBJ2-1, with TRBD1 matching over 8 bases. There are 15 residues in the CDR3. The V and J ends lost 5 bases and 2 bases, in that order; junction bases with no gene match: 6. Germline CDR1 is SGHRS and CDR2 is YFSETQ. CDR3 in DNA: TGCGCCAGCAGTCGTGGACAGGGAACCTACAATGAGCAGTTCTTC. Its translation is CASSRGQGTYNEQFF.

This clone was detected many times. The J gene is TRBJ2-2, the V gene TRBV5-1, with 8 bases that match TRBD1. In germline, CDR1 is SGHRS, CDR2 YFSETQ. The junction had 10 bases not matched to a gene; V was cut back by 4 bases and J by 2 bases. This CDR3 is built from 17 residues. The CDR3 DNA sequence: TGCGCCAGCAGCACTATTCCCGGGACAGGTAACACCGGGGAGCTGTTTTTT. It specifies CASSTIPGTGNTGELFF.

This chain connects TRBV6-4 to TRBJ1-2; tentatively, D is TRBD1 (6 bases). This CDR3 region has 16 residues. V dropped 0 bases and J dropped 8 bases, with 19 bases sitting between them. Germline values: CDR1 MRHNA, CDR2 SNTAGT. The CDR3 sequence is CASSDSSGEGSGGYTF. CDR3 in DNA: TGTGCCAGCAGTGACTCGTCAGGGGAGGGAAGTGGCGGCTACACCTTC.

This chain joins TRBV28 and TRBJ2-7; D not resolved. The V and J ends lost 2 bases and 9 bases respectively, with 11 bases between them. From germline, CDR1 is MDHEN and CDR2 SYDVKM. This CDR3 has 12 residues. The CDR3 reads CASSLEDRRQYF. DNA of the CDR3: TGTGCCAGCAGTTTAGAGGATCGTCGGCAGTACTTC.

The CDR3 here is CASSDRDTSSTDTQYF. The CDR3 bases are TGTGCCAGCAGTGACCGGGACACCTCTAGCACAGATACGCAGTATTTT. The chain employs TRBV25-1 and TRBJ2-3, with D perhaps TRBD1 (6 bases). V shed 3 bases and J shed 0 bases, with 13 bases lying between them. CDR3 length: 16 amino acids. Germline assignment: CDR1 MGHDK and CDR2 SYGVNS.

This clone appeared a few times. The chain couples TRBV6-4 to TRBJ1-2; D not resolved. Trimming cost V 3 bases and J 4 bases, with 18 bases left between them. The germline V gene has CDR1 MRHNA and CDR2 SNTAGT. This CDR3 comprises 16 residues. CDR3 loop: CASSESLPAGVYGYTF. The CDR3 nucleotides are TGTGCCAGCAGTGAGTCTCTCCCAGCGGGAGTCTATGGCTACACCTTC.